This entry describes one T cell receptor (beta chain). This specimen belongs to a study of low-dose radiotherapy and immunotherapy resistance in tumors. Study summary: Patients were treated with intravenous nivolumab at 240 mg every two weeks and were also dosed with ipilimumab at 1 mg/kg every six weeks. With cycle 1 day 1 as the start, patients took oral aspirin 300 mg daily for four cycles. Intravenous cyclophosphamide at 200 mg/m2 preceded radiation and immunotherapy by one day, every two weeks.

Primers targeting TRAV and TRBV primed first-strand cDNA, covering alpha and beta chains. TCR amplification used roughly 21 PCR cycles, a constant-region primer and a V-primer adapter. TCRdb itself ran the reads through MiXCR, one entry per CDR3 protein. The repertoire holds about 39,000 distinct CDR3 sequences, with about a third as singletons. Trimming took off 4 bases at V and 5 bases at J, with 4 bases between the two ends. CDR1 is SGHAT and CDR2 is FQNNGV in the germline V gene. This CDR3 spans 11 amino acids. Time point denoted: before trial treatment. Donors received nivolumab, ipilimumab, aspirin, low-dose cyclophosphamide and low-dose radiotherapy.

The chain combines TRBV11-2 with TRBJ2-3; D unclear. The source is a male donor with gallbladder cancer. The sample was PBMCs, taken before treatment. The CDR3 DNA sequence: TGTGCCAGCAGCTCGCTAGATACGCAGTATTTT. Protein product: CASSSLDTQYF.